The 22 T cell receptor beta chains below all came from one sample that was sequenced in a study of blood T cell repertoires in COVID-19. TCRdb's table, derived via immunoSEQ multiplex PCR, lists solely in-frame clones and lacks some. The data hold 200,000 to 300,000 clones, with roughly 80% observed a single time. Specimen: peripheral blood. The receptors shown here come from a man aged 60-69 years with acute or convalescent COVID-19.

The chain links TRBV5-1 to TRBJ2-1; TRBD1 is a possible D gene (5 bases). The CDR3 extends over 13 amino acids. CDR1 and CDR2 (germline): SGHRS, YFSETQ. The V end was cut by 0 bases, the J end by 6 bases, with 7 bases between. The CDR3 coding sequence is TGCGCCAGCAGCTTGGAGACAGCCAATGAGCAGTTCTTC. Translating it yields CASSLETANEQFF.

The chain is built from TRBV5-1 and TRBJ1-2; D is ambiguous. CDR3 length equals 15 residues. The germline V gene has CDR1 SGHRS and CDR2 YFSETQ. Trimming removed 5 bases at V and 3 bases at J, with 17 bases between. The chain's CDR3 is CASSSWVTADYGYTF. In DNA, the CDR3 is TGCGCCAGCAGTTCTTGGGTTACAGCGGACTATGGCTACACCTTC.

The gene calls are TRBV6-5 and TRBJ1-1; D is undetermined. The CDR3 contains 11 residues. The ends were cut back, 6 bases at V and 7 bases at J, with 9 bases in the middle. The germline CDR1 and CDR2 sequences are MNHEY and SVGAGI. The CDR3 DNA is TGTGCCAGCAGGCGGGCGGATGAAGCTTTCTTT. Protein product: CASRRADEAFF.

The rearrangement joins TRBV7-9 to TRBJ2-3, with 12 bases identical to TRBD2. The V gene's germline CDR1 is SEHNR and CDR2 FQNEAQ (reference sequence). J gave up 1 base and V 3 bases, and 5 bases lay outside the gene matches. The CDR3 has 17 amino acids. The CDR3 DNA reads TGTGCCAGCAGCTTCTATCGACTAGCGGGGGGCACAGATACGCAGTATTTT. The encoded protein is CASSFYRLAGGTDTQYF.

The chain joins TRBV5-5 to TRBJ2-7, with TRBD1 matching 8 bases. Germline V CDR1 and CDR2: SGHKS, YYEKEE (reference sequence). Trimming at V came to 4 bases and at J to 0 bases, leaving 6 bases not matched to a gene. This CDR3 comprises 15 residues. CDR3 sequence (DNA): TGTGCCAGCAGCCGCGGGACAGGCCTCTCCTACGAGCAGTACTTC. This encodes CASSRGTGLSYEQYF.

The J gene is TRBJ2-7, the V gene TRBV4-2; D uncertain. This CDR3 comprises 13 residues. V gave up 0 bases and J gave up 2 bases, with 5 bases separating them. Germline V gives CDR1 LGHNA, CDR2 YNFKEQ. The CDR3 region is CASSQDLAYEQYF. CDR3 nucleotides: TGTGCCAGCAGCCAAGATTTAGCCTACGAGCAGTACTTC.

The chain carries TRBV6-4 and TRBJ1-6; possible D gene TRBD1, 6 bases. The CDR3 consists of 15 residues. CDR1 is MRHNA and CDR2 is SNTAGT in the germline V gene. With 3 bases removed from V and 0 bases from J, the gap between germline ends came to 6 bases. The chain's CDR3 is CASSEQGSYNSPLHF. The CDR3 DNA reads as TGTGCCAGCAGTGAACAGGGCTCCTATAATTCACCCCTCCACTTT.

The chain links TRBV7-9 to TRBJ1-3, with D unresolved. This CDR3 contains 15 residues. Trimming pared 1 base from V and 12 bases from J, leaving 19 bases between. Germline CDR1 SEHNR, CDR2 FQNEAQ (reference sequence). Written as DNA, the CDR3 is TGTGCCAGCAGCTTAGAACGGGTTCTTTCGAGCGGCATATATTTT. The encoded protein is CASSLERVLSSGIYF. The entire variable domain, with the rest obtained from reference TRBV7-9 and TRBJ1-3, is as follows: DTGVSQNPRHKITKRGQNVTFRCDPISEHNRLYWYRQTLGQGPEFLTYFQNEAQLEKSRLLSDRFSAERPKGSFSTLEIQRTEQGDSAMYLCASSLERVLSSGIYFGEGSWLTVV.

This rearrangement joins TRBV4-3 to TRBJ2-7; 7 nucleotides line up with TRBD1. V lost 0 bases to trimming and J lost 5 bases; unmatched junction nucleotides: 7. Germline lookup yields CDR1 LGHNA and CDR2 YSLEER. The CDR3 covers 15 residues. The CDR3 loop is CASSQDDRALDEQYF. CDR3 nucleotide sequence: TGCGCCAGCAGCCAAGACGACAGGGCATTGGACGAGCAGTACTTC.

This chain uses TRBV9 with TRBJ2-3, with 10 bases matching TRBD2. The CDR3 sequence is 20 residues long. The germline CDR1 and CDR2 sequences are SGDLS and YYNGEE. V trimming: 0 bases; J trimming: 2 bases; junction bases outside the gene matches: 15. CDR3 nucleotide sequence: TGTGCCAGCAGCGTAGCTACCCCCCAGCGGGAGGGCCGGGTCACAGATACGCAGTATTTT. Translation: CASSVATPQREGRVTDTQYF.

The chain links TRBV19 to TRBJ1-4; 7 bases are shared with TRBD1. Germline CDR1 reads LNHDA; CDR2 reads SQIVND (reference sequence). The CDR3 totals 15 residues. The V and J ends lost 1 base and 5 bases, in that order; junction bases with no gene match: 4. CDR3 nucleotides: TGTGCCAGTAGTATAGTAGCAGGGGGGAATGAAAAACTGTTTTTT. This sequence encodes CASSIVAGGNEKLFF.

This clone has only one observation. This CDR3 is CASGDRANSNQPQHF. DNA for the CDR3: TGTGCCAGCGGAGACAGGGCTAATAGCAATCAGCCCCAGCATTTT. The chain uses TRBV2 and TRBJ1-5; 7 bases fit TRBD1. Germline CDR1 is SNHLY and CDR2 is FYNNEI. V gave up 8 bases and J gave up 0 bases; unmatched junction bases: 7. The CDR3 totals 15 residues.

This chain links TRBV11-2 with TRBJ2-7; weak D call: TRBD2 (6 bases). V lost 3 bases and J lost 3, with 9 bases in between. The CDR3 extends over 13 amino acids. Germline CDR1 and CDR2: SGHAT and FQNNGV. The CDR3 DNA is TGTGCCAGCAGCTTGGGACTTCACTACGAGCAGTACTTC. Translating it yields CASSLGLHYEQYF.

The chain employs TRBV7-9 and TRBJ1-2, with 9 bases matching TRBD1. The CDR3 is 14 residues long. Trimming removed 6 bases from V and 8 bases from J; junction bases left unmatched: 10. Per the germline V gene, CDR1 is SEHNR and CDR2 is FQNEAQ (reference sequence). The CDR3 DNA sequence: TGTGCCAGCAGTGACGGGGGGACAGGGAAGGGCTACACCTTC. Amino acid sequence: CASSDGGTGKGYTF.

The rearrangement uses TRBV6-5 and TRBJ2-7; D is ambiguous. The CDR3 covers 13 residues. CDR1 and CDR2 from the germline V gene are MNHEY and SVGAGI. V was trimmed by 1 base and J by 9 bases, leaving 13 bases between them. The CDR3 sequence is CASSYLGTTGQYF. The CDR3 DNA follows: TGTGCCAGCAGTTACTTAGGTACTACGGGGCAGTACTTC.

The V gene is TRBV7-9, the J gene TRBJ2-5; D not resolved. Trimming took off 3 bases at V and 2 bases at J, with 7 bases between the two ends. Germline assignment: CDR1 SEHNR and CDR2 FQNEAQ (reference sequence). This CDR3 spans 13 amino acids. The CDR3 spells CASSFRLQETQYF. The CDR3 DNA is TGTGCCAGCAGCTTCAGACTGCAAGAGACCCAGTACTTC.

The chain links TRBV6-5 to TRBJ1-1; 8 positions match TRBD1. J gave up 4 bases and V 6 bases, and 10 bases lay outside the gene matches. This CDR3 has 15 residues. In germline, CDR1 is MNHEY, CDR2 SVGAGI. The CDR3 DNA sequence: TGTGCCAGCAGCCTAGCCCCAACAGGGGGCACTGAAGCTTTCTTT. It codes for CASSLAPTGGTEAFF.

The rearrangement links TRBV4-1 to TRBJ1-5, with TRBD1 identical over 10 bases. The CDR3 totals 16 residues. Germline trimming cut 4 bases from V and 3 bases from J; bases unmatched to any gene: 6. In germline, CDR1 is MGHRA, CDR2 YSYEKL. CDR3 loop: CASSPQDRGFNQPQHF. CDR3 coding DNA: TGCGCCAGCAGCCCCCAGGACAGGGGGTTCAATCAGCCCCAGCATTTT.

The CDR3 loop reads CASSLGEVGQHTQYF. DNA of the CDR3: TGTGCCAGCAGTTTAGGGGAGGTGGGGCAACATACGCAGTATTTT. The J gene is TRBJ2-3, the V gene TRBV28; D perhaps matches TRBD2 (6 bases). Germline loops: CDR1 MDHEN, CDR2 SYDVKM. Trimming removed 2 bases at V and 7 bases at J, with 16 bases between. The CDR3 is 15 residues long.

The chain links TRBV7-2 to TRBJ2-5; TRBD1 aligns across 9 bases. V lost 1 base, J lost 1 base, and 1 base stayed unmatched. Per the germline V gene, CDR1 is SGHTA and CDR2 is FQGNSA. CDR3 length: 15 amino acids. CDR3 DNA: TGTGCCAGCAGCTTAGGGGGACAGGGCCAAGAGACCCAGTACTTC. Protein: CASSLGGQGQETQYF.

The CDR3 nucleotides are TGCGCCAGCAGCCAATCCCAACTAGCAAGGGGCTACGAGCAGTACTTC. Its translation is CASSQSQLARGYEQYF. The chain uses TRBV4-1 and TRBJ2-7, with D possibly TRBD2 on 6 matching bases. CDR3 length: 16 amino acids. Between the trimmed V and J ends, which lost 2 bases and 3 bases, there was a span of 17 bases. CDR1 and CDR2 from the germline V gene are MGHRA and YSYEKL.

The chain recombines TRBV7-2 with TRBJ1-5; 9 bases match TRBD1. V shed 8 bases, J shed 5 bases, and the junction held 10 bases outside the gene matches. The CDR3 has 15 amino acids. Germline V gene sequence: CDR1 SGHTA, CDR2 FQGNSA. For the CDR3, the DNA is TGTGCCAGCGGACGACAGGGGGGGACCCATCAGCCCCAGCATTTT. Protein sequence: CASGRQGGTHQPQHF.